The T cell receptor (beta chain) under discussion was sequenced for a study of cytomegalovirus exposure and HLA in healthy donors. About the study: An early data release held tens of millions of unique TCRs from HLA-typed donors. Of around 400 genotyped donors, about 80% grouped in the Caucasian-associated ancestry cluster.

Germline CDR1 reads MNHNY; CDR2 reads SVGAGI (reference sequence). This CDR3 has 13 residues. The V end lost 7 bases, the J end lost 2 bases, and 11 bases lay between the germline ends. Concerning this clone itself: Its antigen is not identified.

Both 60 Vbeta primers and 13 Jbeta primers went into the PCR. In the authors' workflow: A later analysis counted 65 million to 80 million unique TCR beta chains, around 10 million shared. Using immunoSEQ multiplex PCR, the repertoire was profiled, and TCRdb retains in-frame clones only, with some absent. The V and J calls and clone size were taken over from that table, and D and trimming were inferred from the DNA. The sample includes around 130,000 clones, approximately 89% of them seen just once. General observations from the study: For most TCR beta V segments, an earlier analysis put the productive rate at about 87% or about 30% of the time.

The chain is built from TRBV6-6 and TRBJ1-2; D is ambiguous. The origin of this receptor is a woman aged 25-40 years in good health and CMV-seropositive. Specimen: PBMCs. The CDR3 reads CASNPGSNYGYTF. CDR3 nucleotides: TGTGCCAGCAACCCCGGTTCGAACTATGGCTACACCTTC.